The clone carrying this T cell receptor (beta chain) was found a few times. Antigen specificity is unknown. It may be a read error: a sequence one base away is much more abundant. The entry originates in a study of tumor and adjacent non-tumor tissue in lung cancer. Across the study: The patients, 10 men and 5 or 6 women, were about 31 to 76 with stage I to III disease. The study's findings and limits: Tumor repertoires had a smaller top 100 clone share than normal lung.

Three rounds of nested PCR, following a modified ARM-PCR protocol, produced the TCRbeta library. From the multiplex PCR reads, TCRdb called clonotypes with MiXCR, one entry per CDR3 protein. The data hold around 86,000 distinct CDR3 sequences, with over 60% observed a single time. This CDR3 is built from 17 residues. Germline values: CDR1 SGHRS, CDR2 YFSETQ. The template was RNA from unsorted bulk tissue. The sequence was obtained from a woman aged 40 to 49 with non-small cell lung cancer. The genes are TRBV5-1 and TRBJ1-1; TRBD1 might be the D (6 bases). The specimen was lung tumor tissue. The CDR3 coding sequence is TGCGTCAGCAGCTTGGGAGGGATCAGGGGCCAAAACACTGAAGCTTTCTTT. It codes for CVSSLGGIRGQNTEAFF.